This T cell receptor (beta chain) appears in the sequencing data of a study of OX40 agonist ivuxolimab in advanced cancers. Study-wide background: All patients had ivuxolimab intravenously every 2 weeks at 0.01 to 10 mg/kg.

Sampling of blood occurred at baseline, cycle 4 day 1, and cycle 7 day 1. TCRdb's table, derived via immunoSEQ multiplex PCR, lists solely in-frame clones and lacks some. The data show approximately 52,000 clones, with around 94% seen just once and around 10% held by the top ten. The sequences come from CD4+ or CD8+ T cells sorted from blood, collected in a trial of the OX40 agonist ivuxolimab. This TCR was recovered from an adult with an advanced solid tumor such as melanoma, head and neck, liver or kidney cancer.

The DNA for the CDR3 is TGTGCCAGCAGCTCGGGACTAGCGGGAGTCAATGAGCAGTTCTTC. Residues: CASSSGLAGVNEQFF. The rearrangement joins TRBV9 to TRBJ2-1; 14 bases match TRBD2. CDR1 is SGDLS, CDR2 YYNGEE, per germline. V gave up 4 bases and J gave up 6 bases; unmatched junction bases: 3. CDR3 size: 15 residues.